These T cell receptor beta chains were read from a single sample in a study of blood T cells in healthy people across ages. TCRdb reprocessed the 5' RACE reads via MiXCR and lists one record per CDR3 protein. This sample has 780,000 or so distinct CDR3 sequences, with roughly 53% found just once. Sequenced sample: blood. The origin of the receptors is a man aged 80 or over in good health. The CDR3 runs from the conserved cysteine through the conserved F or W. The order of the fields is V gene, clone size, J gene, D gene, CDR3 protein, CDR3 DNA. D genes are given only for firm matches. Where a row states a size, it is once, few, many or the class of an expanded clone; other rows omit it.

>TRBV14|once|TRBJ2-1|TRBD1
CASSGGQGYEQFF
TGTGCCAGCAGCGGGGGACAGGGCTATGAGCAGTTCTTC
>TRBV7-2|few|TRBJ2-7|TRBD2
CASSRSGTGLYEQYF
TGTGCCAGCAGCCGGAGCGGGACCGGGTTATACGAGCAGTACTTC
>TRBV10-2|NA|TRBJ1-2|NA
CASSEGGGRYGYTF
TGCGCCAGCAGTGAAGGTGGGGGGCGGTATGGCTACACCTTC
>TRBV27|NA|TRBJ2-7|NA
CASSWVGREQYF
TGTGCCAGCAGTTGGGTAGGGAGGGAGCAGTACTTC
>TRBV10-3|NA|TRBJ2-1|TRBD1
CAIQGDRTYNEQFF
TGTGCCATCCAGGGGGACAGGACCTACAATGAGCAGTTCTTC
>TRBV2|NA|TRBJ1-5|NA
CASSESHQPRHF
TGTGCCAGCAGTGAAAGTCATCAGCCCCGGCATTTT
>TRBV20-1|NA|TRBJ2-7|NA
CSARDIAQGTYTSEQYF
TGCAGCGCTAGAGATATCGCCCAGGGGACCTACACGAGCGAGCAGTACTTC
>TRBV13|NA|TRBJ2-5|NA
CASRPRVAETQYF
TGTGCCAGCAGGCCCCGGGTCGCAGAGACCCAGTACTTC
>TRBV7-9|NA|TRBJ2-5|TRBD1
CASSTRQQGRYNEQYF
TGTGCCAGCAGCACCCGCCAACAGGGGAGATACAATGAGCAGTACTTC
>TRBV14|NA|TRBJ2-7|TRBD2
CASSQPDRRGAYEQYF
TGTGCCAGCAGCCAACCCGATCGGCGGGGGGCCTACGAGCAGTACTTC
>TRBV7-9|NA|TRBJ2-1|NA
CASIPVGVEQFF
TGTGCCAGCATCCCTGTGGGTGTCGAGCAGTTCTTC
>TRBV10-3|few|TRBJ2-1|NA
CAIKAEGSYNEQFF
TGTGCCATCAAAGCGGAGGGCTCCTACAATGAGCAGTTCTTC
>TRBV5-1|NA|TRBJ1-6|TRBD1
CASSFGAGGVSPLHF
TGCGCCAGCAGCTTTGGCGCAGGGGGCGTTTCACCCCTCCACTTT
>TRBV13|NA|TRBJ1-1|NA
CASSLGVGAVEAFF
TGTGCCAGCAGCTTAGGTGTGGGGGCCGTTGAAGCTTTCTTT
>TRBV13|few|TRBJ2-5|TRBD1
CASSRTGAYQETQYF
TGTGCCAGCAGCAGAACAGGGGCCTACCAAGAGACCCAGTACTTC
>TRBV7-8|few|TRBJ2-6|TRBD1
CASQSNRGLIFGANVLTF
TGTGCCAGCCAGAGTAACAGGGGGCTTATTTTTGGGGCCAACGTCCTGACTTTC
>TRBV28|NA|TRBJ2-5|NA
CASSRGGQETQYF
TGTGCCAGCAGTAGGGGTGGCCAAGAGACCCAGTACTTC
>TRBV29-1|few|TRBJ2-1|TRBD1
CSVEEGGIRWNNEQFF
TGCAGCGTTGAGGAAGGGGGCATCAGGTGGAACAATGAGCAGTTCTTC
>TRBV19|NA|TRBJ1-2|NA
CASSRTENLYGYTF
TGTGCCAGTAGTAGGACAGAGAACCTATATGGCTACACCTTC
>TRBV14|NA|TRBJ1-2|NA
CASSQEEGRVHGYTF
TGTGCCAGCAGCCAAGAGGAGGGGAGGGTACATGGCTACACCTTC
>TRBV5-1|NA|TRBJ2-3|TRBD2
CASSLDSGVGAQYF
TGCGCCAGCAGCTTGGATAGCGGGGTGGGTGCGCAGTATTTT
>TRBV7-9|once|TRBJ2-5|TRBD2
CASSGAGGWGNEQYF
TGTGCCAGCTCGGGTGCGGGAGGATGGGGGAATGAGCAGTACTTC